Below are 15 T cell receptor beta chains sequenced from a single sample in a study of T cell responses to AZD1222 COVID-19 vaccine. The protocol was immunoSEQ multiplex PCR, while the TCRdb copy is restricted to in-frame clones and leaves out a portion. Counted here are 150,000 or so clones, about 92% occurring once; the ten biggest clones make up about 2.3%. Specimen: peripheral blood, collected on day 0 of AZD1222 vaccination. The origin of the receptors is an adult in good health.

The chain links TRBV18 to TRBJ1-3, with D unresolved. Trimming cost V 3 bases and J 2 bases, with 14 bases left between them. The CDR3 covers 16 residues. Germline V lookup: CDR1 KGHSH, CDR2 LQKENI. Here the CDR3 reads CASSPPTRNTGNTIYF. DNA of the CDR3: TGTGCCAGCTCACCGCCAACCCGGAACACTGGAAACACCATATATTTT.

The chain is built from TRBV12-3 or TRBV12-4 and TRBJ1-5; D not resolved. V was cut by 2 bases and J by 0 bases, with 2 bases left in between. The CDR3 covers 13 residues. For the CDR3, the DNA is TGTGCCAGCAGTTTAAATAGCAATCAGCCCCAGCATTTT. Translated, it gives CASSLNSNQPQHF.

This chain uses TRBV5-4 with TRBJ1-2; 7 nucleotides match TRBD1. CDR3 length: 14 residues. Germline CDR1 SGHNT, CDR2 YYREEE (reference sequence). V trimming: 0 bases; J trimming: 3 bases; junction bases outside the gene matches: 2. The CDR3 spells CASSLEGADYGYTF. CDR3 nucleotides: TGTGCCAGCAGCTTGGAGGGGGCCGACTATGGCTACACCTTC.

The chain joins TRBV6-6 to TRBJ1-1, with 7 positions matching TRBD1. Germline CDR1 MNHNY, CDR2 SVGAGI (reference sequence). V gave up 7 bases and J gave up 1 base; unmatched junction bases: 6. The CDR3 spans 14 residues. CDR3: CASIPGTANTEAFF. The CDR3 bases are TGTGCCAGCATTCCCGGGACAGCGAACACTGAAGCTTTCTTT.

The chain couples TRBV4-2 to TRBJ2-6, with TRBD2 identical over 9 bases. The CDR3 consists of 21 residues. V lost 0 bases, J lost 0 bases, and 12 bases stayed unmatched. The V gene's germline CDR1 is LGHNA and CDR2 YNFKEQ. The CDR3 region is CASSQDGAGAGGRSGANVLTF. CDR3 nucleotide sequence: TGTGCCAGCAGCCAAGATGGAGCTGGAGCGGGGGGTCGCTCTGGGGCCAACGTCCTGACTTTC.

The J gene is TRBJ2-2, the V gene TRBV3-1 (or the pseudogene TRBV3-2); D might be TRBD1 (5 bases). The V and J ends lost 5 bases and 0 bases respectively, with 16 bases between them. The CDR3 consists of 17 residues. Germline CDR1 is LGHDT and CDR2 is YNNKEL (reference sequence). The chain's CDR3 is CASSKTAQMTNTGELFF. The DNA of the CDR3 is TGTGCCAGCAGCAAGACAGCCCAAATGACGAACACCGGGGAGCTGTTTTTT.

This CDR3 reads CASSQEGTGAKGELFF. The DNA of the CDR3 is TGTGCCAGCAGCCAAGAGGGGACAGGGGCAAAGGGGGAGCTGTTTTTT. The chain carries TRBV4-2 and TRBJ2-2; 10 positions agree with TRBD1. This CDR3 comprises 16 residues. V lost 0 bases and J lost 8; bases outside the gene matches: 6. CDR1 is LGHNA, CDR2 YNFKEQ, per germline.

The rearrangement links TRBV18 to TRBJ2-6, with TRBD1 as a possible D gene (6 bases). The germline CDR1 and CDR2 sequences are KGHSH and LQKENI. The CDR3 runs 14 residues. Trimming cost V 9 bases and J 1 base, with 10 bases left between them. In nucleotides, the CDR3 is TGTGCCAGTTCTACAGGGTCTGGGGCCAACGTCCTGACTTTC. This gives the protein CASSTGSGANVLTF.

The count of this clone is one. CDR3 bases: TGTGCCAGAAAGAGCTTAATCGGACAGGGCGATAAGTACGAGCAGTACTTC. Protein: CARKSLIGQGDKYEQYF. The chain has TRBV3-1 (or the pseudogene TRBV3-2) and TRBJ2-7, with TRBD1 matching 8 bases. Germline CDR1 is LGHDT and CDR2 is YNNKEL (reference sequence). The CDR3 spans 17 residues. Germline trimming cut 9 bases from V and 4 bases from J; bases unmatched to any gene: 20.

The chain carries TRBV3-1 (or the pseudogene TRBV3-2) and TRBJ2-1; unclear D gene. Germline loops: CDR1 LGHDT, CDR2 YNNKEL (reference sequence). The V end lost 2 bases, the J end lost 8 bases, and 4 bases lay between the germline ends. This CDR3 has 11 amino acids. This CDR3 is CASSQLDEQFF. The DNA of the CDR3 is TGTGCCAGCAGCCAATTGGATGAGCAGTTCTTC.

In nucleotides, the CDR3 is TGCGCCAGCAGCCAAGCTGCACTAGCGGATACAGATACGCAGTATTTT. It codes for CASSQAALADTDTQYF. The gene calls are TRBV4-1 and TRBJ2-3; 8 bases are a match to TRBD2. Trimming at V came to 1 base and at J to 3 bases, leaving 6 bases not matched to a gene. The germline CDR1 and CDR2 sequences are MGHRA and YSYEKL. This CDR3 has 16 amino acids.

CDR3 DNA sequence: TGTGCCAGCAGCTGGGGAAGCACCGGGGAGCTGTTTTTT. Amino acids: CASSWGSTGELFF. J is TRBJ2-2 and V is TRBV5-4; D gene ambiguous. Deletions cut 3 bases from V and 4 bases from J, with 7 bases between. Per the germline V gene, CDR1 is SGHNT and CDR2 is YYREEE (reference sequence). This CDR3 contains 13 residues.

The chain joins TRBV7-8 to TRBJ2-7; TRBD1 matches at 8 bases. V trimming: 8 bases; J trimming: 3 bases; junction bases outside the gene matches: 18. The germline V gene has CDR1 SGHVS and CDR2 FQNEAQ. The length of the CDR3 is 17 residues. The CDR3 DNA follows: TGTGCCAGCGGATGGGGTCCTTCCGGGACAGGTCTCTACGAGCAGTACTTC. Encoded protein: CASGWGPSGTGLYEQYF.

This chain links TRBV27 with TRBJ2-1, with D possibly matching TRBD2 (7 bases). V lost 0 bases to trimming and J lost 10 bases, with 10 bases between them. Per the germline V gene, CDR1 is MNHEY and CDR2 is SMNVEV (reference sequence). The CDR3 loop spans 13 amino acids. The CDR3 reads CASSLSGGQEQFF. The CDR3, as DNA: TGTGCCAGCAGTTTATCGGGGGGGCAGGAGCAGTTCTTC.

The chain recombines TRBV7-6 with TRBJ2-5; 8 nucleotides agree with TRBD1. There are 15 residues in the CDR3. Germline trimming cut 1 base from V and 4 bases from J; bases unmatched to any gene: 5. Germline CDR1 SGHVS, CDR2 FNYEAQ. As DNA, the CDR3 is TGTGCCAGCAGCTTAGGGACAGGGCGGGGAGAGACCCAGTACTTC. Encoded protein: CASSLGTGRGETQYF.